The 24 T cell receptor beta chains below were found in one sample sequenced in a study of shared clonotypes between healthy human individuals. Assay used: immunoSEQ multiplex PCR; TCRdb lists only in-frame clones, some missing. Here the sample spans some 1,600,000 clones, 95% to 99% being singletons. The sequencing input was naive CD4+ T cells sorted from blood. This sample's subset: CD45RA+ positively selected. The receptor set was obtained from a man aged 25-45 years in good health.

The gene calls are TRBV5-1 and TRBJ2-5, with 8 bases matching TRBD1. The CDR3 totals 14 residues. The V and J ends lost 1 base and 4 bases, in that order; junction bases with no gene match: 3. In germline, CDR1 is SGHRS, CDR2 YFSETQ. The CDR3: CASSLFGQGETQYF. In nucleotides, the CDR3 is TGCGCCAGCAGCTTGTTTGGACAGGGAGAGACCCAGTACTTC.

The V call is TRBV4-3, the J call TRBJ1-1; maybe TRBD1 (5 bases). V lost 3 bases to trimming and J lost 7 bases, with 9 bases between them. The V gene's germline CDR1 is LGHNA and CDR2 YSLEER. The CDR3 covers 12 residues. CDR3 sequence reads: CASSQGGHEAFF. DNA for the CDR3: TGCGCCAGCAGCCAGGGTGGACATGAAGCTTTCTTT.

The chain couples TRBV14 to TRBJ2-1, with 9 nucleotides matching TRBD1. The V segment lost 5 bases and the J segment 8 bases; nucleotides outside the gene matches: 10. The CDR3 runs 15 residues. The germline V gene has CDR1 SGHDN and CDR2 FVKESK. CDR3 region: CASSIRDRVSDEQFF. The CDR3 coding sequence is TGTGCCAGCAGCATCCGGGACAGGGTGTCAGATGAGCAGTTCTTC.

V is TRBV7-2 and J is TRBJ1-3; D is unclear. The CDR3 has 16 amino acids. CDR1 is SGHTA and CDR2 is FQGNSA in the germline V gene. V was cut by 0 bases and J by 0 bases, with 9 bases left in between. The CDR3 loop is CASSLAGETSGNTIYF. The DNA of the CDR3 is TGTGCCAGCAGCTTAGCCGGGGAGACCTCTGGAAACACCATATATTTT.

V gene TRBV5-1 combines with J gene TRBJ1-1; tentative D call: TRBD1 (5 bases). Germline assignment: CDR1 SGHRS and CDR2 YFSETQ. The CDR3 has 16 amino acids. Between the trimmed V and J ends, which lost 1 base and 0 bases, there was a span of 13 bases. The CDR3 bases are TGCGCCAGCAGCTTGCGGATGGGACCGCTGAACACTGAAGCTTTCTTT. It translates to CASSLRMGPLNTEAFF.

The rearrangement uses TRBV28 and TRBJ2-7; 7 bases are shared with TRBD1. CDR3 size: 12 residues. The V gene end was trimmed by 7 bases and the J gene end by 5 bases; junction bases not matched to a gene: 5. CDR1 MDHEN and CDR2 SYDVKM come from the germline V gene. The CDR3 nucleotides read TGTGCCAGCACGGACAGGAACAACGAGCAGTACTTC. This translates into CASTDRNNEQYF.

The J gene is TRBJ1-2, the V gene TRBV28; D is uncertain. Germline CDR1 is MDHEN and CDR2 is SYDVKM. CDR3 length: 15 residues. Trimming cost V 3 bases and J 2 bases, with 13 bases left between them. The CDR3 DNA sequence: TGTGCCAGCAGTTTGCCCCTTGATATGAACTATGGCTACACCTTC. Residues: CASSLPLDMNYGYTF.

CDR3 nucleotides: TGTGCCAGCACTCTCCGCCGGGATAATGAAAAACTGTTTTTT. Its translation: CASTLRRDNEKLFF. The V gene is TRBV28, the J gene TRBJ1-4; D not resolved. V was cut by 7 bases and J by 4 bases, with 13 bases left in between. The V gene's germline CDR1 is MDHEN and CDR2 SYDVKM. The CDR3 loop spans 14 amino acids.

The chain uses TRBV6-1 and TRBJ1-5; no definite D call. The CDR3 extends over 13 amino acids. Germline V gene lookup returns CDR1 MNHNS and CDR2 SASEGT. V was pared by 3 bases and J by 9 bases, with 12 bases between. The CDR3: CASSDSGLLPQHF. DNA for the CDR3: TGTGCCAGCAGTGATTCAGGTCTTCTGCCCCAGCATTTT.

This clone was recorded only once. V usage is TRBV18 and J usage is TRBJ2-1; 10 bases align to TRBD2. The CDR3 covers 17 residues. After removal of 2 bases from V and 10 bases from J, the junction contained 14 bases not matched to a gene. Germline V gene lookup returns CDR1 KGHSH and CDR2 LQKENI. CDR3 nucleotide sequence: TGTGCCAGCTCACCAAGAGAAGTGTCCCTAGCGGGAGCCGAGCAGTTCTTC. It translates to CASSPREVSLAGAEQFF.

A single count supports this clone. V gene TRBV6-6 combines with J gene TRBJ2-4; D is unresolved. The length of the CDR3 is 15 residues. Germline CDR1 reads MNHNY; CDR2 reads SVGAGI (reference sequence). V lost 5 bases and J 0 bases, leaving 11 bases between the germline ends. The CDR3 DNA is TGTGCCAGCAGTAGCTCAGGTATAGCCAAAAACATTCAGTACTTC. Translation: CASSSSGIAKNIQYF.

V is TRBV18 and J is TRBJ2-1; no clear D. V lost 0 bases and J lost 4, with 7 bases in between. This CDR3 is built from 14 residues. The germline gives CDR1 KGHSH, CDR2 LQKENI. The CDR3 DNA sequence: TGTGCCAGCTCACCACCGGATAATTACAATGAGCAGTTCTTC. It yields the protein CASSPPDNYNEQFF. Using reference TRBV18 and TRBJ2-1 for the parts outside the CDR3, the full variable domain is NAGVMQNPRHLVRRRGQEARLRCSPMKGHSHVYWYRQLPEEGLKFMVYLQKENIIDESGMPKERFSAEFPKEGPSILRIQQVVRGDSAAYFCASSPPDNYNEQFFGPGTRLTVL.

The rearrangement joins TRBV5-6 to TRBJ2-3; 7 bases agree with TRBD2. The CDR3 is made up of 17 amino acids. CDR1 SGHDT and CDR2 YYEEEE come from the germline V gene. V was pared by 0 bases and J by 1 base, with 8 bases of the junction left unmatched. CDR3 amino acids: CASSLELSGRGTDTQYF. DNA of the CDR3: TGTGCCAGCAGCTTGGAATTGTCGGGGAGGGGCACAGATACGCAGTATTTT.

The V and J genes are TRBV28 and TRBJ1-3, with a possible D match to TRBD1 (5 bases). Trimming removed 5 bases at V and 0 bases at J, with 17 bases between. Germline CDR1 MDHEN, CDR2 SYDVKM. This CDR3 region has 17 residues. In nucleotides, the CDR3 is TGTGCCAGCAGTGCGCACCCGGGACGGTCCTCTGGAAACACCATATATTTT. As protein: CASSAHPGRSSGNTIYF. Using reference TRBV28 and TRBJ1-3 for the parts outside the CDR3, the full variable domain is DVKVTQSSRYLVKRTGEKVFLECVQDMDHENMFWYRQDPGLGLRLIYFSYDVKMKEKGDIPEGYSVSREKKERFSLILESASTNQTSMYLCASSAHPGRSSGNTIYFGEGSWLTVV.

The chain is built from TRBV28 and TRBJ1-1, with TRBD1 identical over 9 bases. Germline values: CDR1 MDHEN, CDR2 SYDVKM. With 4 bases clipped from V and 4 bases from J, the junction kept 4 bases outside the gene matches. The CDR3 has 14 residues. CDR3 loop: CASSYPTGGTEAFF. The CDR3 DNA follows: TGTGCCAGCAGTTACCCGACAGGGGGCACTGAAGCTTTCTTT.

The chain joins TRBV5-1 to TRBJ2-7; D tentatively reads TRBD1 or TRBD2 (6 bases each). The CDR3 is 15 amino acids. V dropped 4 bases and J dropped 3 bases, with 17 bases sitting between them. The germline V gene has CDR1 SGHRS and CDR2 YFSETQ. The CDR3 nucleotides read TGCGCCAGCAGCAGGTGGGGGGCAGAAAACTACGAGCAGTACTTC. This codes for CASSRWGAENYEQYF.

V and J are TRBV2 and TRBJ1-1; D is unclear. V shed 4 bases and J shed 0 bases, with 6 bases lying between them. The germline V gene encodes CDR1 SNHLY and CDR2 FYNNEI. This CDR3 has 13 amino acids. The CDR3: CASSATVNTEAFF. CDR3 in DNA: TGTGCCAGCAGTGCGACCGTGAACACTGAAGCTTTCTTT.

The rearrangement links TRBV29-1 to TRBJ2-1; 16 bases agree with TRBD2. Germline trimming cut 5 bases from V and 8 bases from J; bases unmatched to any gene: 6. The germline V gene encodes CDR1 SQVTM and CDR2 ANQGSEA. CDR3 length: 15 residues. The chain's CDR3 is CSVHGTSGREYEQFF. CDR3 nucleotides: TGCAGCGTTCACGGGACTAGCGGGAGGGAGTATGAGCAGTTCTTC.

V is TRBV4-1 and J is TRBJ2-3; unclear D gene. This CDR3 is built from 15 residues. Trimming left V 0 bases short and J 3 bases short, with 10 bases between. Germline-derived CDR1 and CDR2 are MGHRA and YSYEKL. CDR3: CASSQDGVETDTQYF. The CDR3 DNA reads TGCGCCAGCAGCCAAGACGGAGTCGAGACAGATACGCAGTATTTT.

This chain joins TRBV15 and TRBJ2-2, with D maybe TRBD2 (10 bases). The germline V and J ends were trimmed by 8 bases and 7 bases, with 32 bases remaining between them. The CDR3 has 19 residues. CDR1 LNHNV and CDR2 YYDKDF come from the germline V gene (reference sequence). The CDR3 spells CATHRGPGRAGGRVGELFF. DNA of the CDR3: TGTGCCACCCACAGGGGGCCTGGAAGAGCGGGAGGGCGCGTCGGGGAGCTGTTTTTT.

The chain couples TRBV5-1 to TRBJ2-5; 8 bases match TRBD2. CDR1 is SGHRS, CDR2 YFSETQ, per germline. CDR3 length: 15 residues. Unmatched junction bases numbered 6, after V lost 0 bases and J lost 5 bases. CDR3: CASSLASGGPETQYF. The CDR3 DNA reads TGCGCCAGCAGCTTGGCCTCGGGAGGGCCGGAGACCCAGTACTTC.

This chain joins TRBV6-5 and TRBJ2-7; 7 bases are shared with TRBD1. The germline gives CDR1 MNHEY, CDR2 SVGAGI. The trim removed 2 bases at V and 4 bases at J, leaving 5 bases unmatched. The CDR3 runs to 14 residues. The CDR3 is CASSYRQGRYEQYF. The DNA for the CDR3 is TGTGCCAGCAGTTACCGACAGGGCCGGTACGAGCAGTACTTC.

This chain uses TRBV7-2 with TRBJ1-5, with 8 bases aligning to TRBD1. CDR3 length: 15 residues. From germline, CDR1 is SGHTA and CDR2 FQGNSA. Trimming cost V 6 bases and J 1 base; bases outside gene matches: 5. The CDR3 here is CASSRRTGSNQPQHF. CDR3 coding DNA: TGTGCCAGCAGTCGTAGGACAGGGAGCAATCAGCCCCAGCATTTT.

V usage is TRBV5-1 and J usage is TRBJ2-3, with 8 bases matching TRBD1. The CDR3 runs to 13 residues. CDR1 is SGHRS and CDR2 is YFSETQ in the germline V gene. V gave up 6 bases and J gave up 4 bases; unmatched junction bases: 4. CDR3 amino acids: CASTRGQADTQYF. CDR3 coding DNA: TGCGCCAGCACCAGGGGGCAGGCAGATACGCAGTATTTT. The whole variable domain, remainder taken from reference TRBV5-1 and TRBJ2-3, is KAGVTQTPRYLIKTRGQQVTLSCSPISGHRSVSWYQQTPGQGLQFLFEYFSETQRNKGNFPGRFSGRQFSNSRSEMNVSTLELGDSALYLCASTRGQADTQYFGPGTRLTVL.